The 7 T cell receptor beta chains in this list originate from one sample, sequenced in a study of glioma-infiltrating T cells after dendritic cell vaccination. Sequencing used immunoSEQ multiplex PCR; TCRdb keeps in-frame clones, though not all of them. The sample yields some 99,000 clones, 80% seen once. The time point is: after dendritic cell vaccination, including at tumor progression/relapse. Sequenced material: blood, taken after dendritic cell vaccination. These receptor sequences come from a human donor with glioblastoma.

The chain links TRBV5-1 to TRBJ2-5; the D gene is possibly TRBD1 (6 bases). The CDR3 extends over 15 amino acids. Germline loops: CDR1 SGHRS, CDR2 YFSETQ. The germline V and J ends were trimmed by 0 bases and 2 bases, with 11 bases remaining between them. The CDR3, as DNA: TGCGCCAGCAGCTTGGGGGACACCTCTCAAGAGACCCAGTACTTC. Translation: CASSLGDTSQETQYF. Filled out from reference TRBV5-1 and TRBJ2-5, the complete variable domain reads KAGVTQTPRYLIKTRGQQVTLSCSPISGHRSVSWYQQTPGQGLQFLFEYFSETQRNKGNFPGRFSGRQFSNSRSEMNVSTLELGDSALYLCASSLGDTSQETQYFGPGTRLLVL.

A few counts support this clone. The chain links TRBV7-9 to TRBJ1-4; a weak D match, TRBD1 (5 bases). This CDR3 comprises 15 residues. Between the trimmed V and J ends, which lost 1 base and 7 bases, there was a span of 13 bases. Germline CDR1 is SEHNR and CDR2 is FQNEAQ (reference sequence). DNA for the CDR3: TGTGCCAGCAGCTTAGGAGGACAAATTGGTGAAAAACTGTTTTTT. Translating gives CASSLGGQIGEKLFF.

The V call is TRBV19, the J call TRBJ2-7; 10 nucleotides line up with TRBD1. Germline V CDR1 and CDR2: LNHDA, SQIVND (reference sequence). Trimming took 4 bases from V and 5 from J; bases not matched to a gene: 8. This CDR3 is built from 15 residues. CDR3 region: CASSRAGQGRDEQYF. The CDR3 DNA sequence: TGTGCCAGTAGTAGGGCGGGACAGGGGCGCGACGAGCAGTACTTC.

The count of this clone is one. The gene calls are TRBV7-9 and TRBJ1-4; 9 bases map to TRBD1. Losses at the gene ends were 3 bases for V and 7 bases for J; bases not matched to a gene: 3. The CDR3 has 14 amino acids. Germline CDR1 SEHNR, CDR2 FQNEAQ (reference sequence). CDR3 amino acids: CASSFGTGSEKLFF. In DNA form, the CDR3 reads TGTGCCAGCAGCTTCGGGACAGGGTCTGAAAAACTGTTTTTT.

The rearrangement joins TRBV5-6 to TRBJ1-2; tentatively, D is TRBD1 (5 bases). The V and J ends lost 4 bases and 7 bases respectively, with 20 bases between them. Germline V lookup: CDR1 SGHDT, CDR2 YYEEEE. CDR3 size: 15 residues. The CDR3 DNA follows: TGTGCCAGCAGCCTCACAGGCGGGGAGGGCGGTGGCTACACCTTC. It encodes CASSLTGGEGGGYTF.

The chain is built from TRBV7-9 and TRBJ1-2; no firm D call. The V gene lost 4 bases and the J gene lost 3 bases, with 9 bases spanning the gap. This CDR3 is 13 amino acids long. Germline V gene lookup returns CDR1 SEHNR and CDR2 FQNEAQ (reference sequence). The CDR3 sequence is CASSSWAHYGYTF. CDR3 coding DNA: TGTGCCAGCAGCTCATGGGCCCACTATGGCTACACCTTC.

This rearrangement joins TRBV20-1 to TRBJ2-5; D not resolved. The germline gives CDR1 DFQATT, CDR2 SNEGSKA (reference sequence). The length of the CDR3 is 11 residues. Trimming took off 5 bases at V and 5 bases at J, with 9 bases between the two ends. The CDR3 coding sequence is TGCAGTGCTCCGTCACTTGAGACCCAGTACTTC. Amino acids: CSAPSLETQYF.